The 24 T cell receptor beta chains listed next were all sequenced from one sample in a study of cytomegalovirus exposure and HLA in healthy donors. The primer mix had 60 Vbeta and 13 Jbeta primers. The assay was immunoSEQ multiplex PCR, and TCRdb's table has in-frame clones only and misses some. The repertoire holds 160,000 or so clones, with approximately 79% as singletons. Sequenced sample: PBMCs. These receptors were collected from a man in his 60s in good health and CMV-seronegative.

The chain employs TRBV7-9 and TRBJ1-4, with D tentatively TRBD2 (6 bases). The tail of the sequence fits TRBJ2-2 better, so the J call may be wrong. This CDR3 has 10 amino acids. The V gene's germline CDR1 is SEHNR and CDR2 FQNEAQ (reference sequence). The CDR3 sequence: CASRGRELFF. CDR3 sequence (DNA): TGTGCCAGTCGGGGGAGGGAGCTGTTTTTT.

The rearrangement links TRBV4-3 to TRBJ2-1; D is possibly TRBD2 (6 bases). This CDR3 is built from 15 residues. Germline V lookup: CDR1 LGHNA, CDR2 YSLEER. V shed 0 bases and J shed 10 bases, with 16 bases lying between them. DNA for the CDR3: TGCGCCAGCAGCCAAGATCGGGGCGGGACGTCAGAGCAGTTCTTC. It specifies CASSQDRGGTSEQFF.

CDR3 protein: CASSERSGIVVPDTQYF. Here the CDR3 DNA reads TGTGCCAGCAGCGAACGTAGCGGGATTGTGGTACCAGATACGCAGTATTTT. The rearrangement joins TRBV7-2 to TRBJ2-3; 8 bases are a match to TRBD2. CDR3 length equals 17 residues. Unmatched junction bases numbered 14, after V lost 5 bases and J lost 4 bases. CDR1 is SGHTA and CDR2 is FQGNSA in the germline V gene.

The chain has TRBV5-6 and TRBJ1-4; D is perhaps TRBD1 (6 bases). Germline lookup yields CDR1 SGHDT and CDR2 YYEEEE. The CDR3 contains 16 residues. Trimming took 3 bases from V and 4 from J, leaving 16 bases between them. The CDR3 bases are TGTGCCAGCAGCTCCTTTAGGACAGCCCTTAATGAAAAACTGTTTTTT. Protein product: CASSSFRTALNEKLFF.

V gene TRBV7-3 combines with J gene TRBJ2-7, with 9 positions matching TRBD1. Germline values: CDR1 SGHTA, CDR2 FQGTGA. The CDR3 length is 15 residues. V gave up 5 bases and J gave up 5 bases; unmatched junction bases: 10. The CDR3 sequence: CASSRSGQGRHEQYF. The CDR3 bases are TGTGCCAGCAGCCGGAGTGGACAGGGGCGGCACGAGCAGTACTTC.

V and J are TRBV21-1 and TRBJ2-6; no check of the table's D call, TRBD1, against the DNA was made. TRBV21-1 is an annotated pseudogene. This CDR3 is built from 17 residues. The CDR3 DNA follows: TGTGCCAGCAGCAAGGGACAGGGGAGCTCTGGGGCCAACGTCCTGACTTTC. It specifies CASSKGQGSSGANVLTF.

This clone appeared a single time. The gene calls are TRBV10-3 and TRBJ2-1, with D uncertain. Trimming removed 2 bases at V and 0 bases at J, with 8 bases between. Germline V gene lookup returns CDR1 ENHRY and CDR2 SYGVKD. The CDR3 spans 15 residues. As DNA, the CDR3 is TGTGCCATCAGTGAGGCGGATAGCTCCTACAATGAGCAGTTCTTC. The encoded protein is CAISEADSSYNEQFF.

In its sample, this clone was seen a few times. This chain connects TRBV5-6 to TRBJ2-7; D perhaps matches TRBD2 (5 bases). Between the trimmed V and J ends, which lost 3 bases and 0 bases, there was a span of 13 bases. The CDR3 is 15 amino acids. From germline, CDR1 is SGHDT and CDR2 YYEEEE. DNA of the CDR3: TGTGCCAGCAGCTCCTACCGGACTTTCTCCTACGAGCAGTACTTC. It encodes CASSSYRTFSYEQYF. Combining the CDR3 with reference TRBV5-6 and TRBJ2-7 gives the whole variable domain DAGVTQSPTHLIKTRGQQVTLRCSPKSGHDTVSWYQQALGQGPQFIFQYYEEEERQRGNFPDRFSGHQFPNYSSELNVNALLLGDSALYLCASSSYRTFSYEQYFGPGTRLTVT.

The chain carries TRBV30 and TRBJ2-5, with D unclear. Germline assignment: CDR1 GTSNPN and CDR2 SVGIG (reference sequence). Trimming removed 3 bases at V and 3 bases at J, with 5 bases between. This CDR3 region has 11 residues. Here the CDR3 DNA reads TGTGCCTGGAGATCAGAAGAGACCCAGTACTTC. Its translation is CAWRSEETQYF.

This clone was picked up a small number of times. This rearrangement joins TRBV28 to TRBJ1-2; 10 nucleotides agree with TRBD1. CDR1 MDHEN and CDR2 SYDVKM come from the germline V gene. The CDR3 is made up of 12 amino acids. J gave up 8 bases and V 6 bases, and 3 bases lay outside the gene matches. The CDR3 DNA follows: TGTGCCAGCAGAGGACAGGGGGGGGGCTACACCTTC. This codes for CASRGQGGGYTF.

The chain employs TRBV7-2 and TRBJ2-4, with 12 nucleotides matching TRBD1. Germline CDR1 SGHTA, CDR2 FQGNSA. This CDR3 contains 15 residues. Unmatched junction bases numbered 3, after V lost 2 bases and J lost 7 bases. CDR3 in DNA: TGTGCCAGCAGCTTAATGGGACAGGGGGCCAACATTCAGTACTTC. This sequence encodes CASSLMGQGANIQYF. The full variable domain, its missing parts supplied by reference TRBV7-2 and TRBJ2-4, is GAGVSQSPSNKVTEKGKDVELRCDPISGHTALYWYRQSLGQGLEFLIYFQGNSAPDKSGLPSDRFSAERTGGSVSTLTIQRTQQEDSAVYLCASSLMGQGANIQYFGAGTRLSVL.

V and J are TRBV6-5 and TRBJ2-3, with TRBD2 matching 9 bases. The CDR3 runs to 15 residues. V shed 8 bases, J shed 5 bases, and the junction held 11 bases outside the gene matches. The germline V gene has CDR1 MNHEY and CDR2 SVGAGI. The CDR3 sequence: CASPSRGREGDTQYF. The CDR3 DNA reads TGTGCCAGCCCTTCCCGCGGGAGGGAAGGAGATACGCAGTATTTT.

This chain connects TRBV19 to TRBJ1-2; TRBD1 agrees at 7 bases. The ends lost 6 bases at V and 6 bases at J; junction bases unmatched: 13. The CDR3 covers 15 residues. The germline V gene encodes CDR1 LNHDA and CDR2 SQIVND (reference sequence). The CDR3 here is CASRAFGQEENGYTF. Written as DNA, the CDR3 is TGTGCCAGTAGGGCATTCGGACAGGAAGAGAATGGCTACACCTTC.

The chain joins TRBV29-1 to TRBJ1-5; TRBD1 is a possible D gene (6 bases). Germline CDR1 is SQVTM and CDR2 is ANQGSEA. V lost 7 bases and J 2 bases, leaving 15 bases between the germline ends. CDR3 length: 14 residues. For the CDR3, the DNA is TGCAGCGCCACTACAGGGCTGGGCAATCAGCCCCAGCATTTT. It specifies CSATTGLGNQPQHF.

This chain uses TRBV10-1 with TRBJ2-5; 7 positions agree with TRBD2. J gave up 5 bases and V 5 bases, and 11 bases lay outside the gene matches. Germline CDR1 is WNHNN and CDR2 is SYGVQD (reference sequence). The CDR3 consists of 15 residues. CDR3 protein: CASSIPAERDETQYF. The CDR3 bases are TGCGCCAGCAGTATACCAGCGGAGCGGGATGAGACCCAGTACTTC.

The V and J genes are TRBV7-6 and TRBJ2-7; 9 nucleotides match TRBD1. There are 15 residues in the CDR3. Germline values: CDR1 SGHVS, CDR2 FNYEAQ. The V gene end was trimmed by 3 bases and the J gene end by 5 bases; junction bases not matched to a gene: 8. The CDR3 DNA follows: TGTGCCAGCAGCTTTACCGGGACAGGGCTCGACGAGCAGTACTTC. Translated, it gives CASSFTGTGLDEQYF. Combining the CDR3 with reference TRBV7-6 and TRBJ2-7 gives the whole variable domain GAGVSQSPRYKVTKRGQDVALRCDPISGHVSLYWYRQALGQGPEFLTYFNYEAQQDKSGLPNDRFSAERPEGSISTLTIQRTEQRDSAMYRCASSFTGTGLDEQYFGPGTRLTVT.

J is TRBJ2-3 and V is TRBV6-5; tentatively, D is TRBD2 (7 bases). Trimming shortened V by 5 bases and J by 0 bases, and 12 bases separated the two germline ends. This CDR3 has 15 residues. Germline V lookup: CDR1 MNHEY, CDR2 SVGAGI. This CDR3 is CASSGGGVSTDTQYF. In DNA, the CDR3 is TGTGCCAGCAGTGGAGGGGGGGTGAGCACAGATACGCAGTATTTT.

This rearrangement joins TRBV23-1 to TRBJ1-2, with D perhaps TRBD1 (6 bases). TRBV23-1 is recorded as an ORF, its role being uncertain. The CDR3 has 14 residues. V lost 8 bases to trimming and J lost 2 bases, with 15 bases between them. The CDR3 DNA follows: TGCGCCAGCGGAAGGACAGCAGAGAACTATGGCTACACCTTC. This sequence encodes CASGRTAENYGYTF.

V and J are TRBV21-1 and TRBJ1-2; TRBD1, as called in the table, went unchecked against the DNA. TRBV21-1 is noted as a pseudogene. The CDR3 length is 18 residues. The CDR3 protein is CASSKAMNLLDRGYGYTF. CDR3 nucleotides: TGTGCCAGCAGCAAAGCGATGAATCTCTTGGACAGGGGGTATGGCTACACCTTC.

The V gene is TRBV28, the J gene TRBJ2-7; tentatively, D is TRBD1 (5 bases). Per the germline V gene, CDR1 is MDHEN and CDR2 is SYDVKM. V was cut by 4 bases and J by 7 bases, with 11 bases left in between. CDR3 length: 12 amino acids. The CDR3 sequence: CASSWGGEEQYF. DNA for the CDR3: TGTGCCAGCAGTTGGGGCGGAGAGGAGCAGTACTTC.

V and J are TRBV18 and TRBJ2-7; 12 bases agree with TRBD2. From germline, CDR1 is KGHSH and CDR2 LQKENI. This CDR3 spans 15 amino acids. V lost 4 bases, J lost 6 bases, and 7 bases stayed unmatched. Here the CDR3 reads CASSRPGLAGSEQYF. The DNA for the CDR3 is TGTGCCAGCTCACGACCGGGACTAGCGGGCTCCGAGCAGTACTTC.

This clone has more than one count but fewer than ten. The gene calls are TRBV7-9 and TRBJ1-5, with D hard to call. The germline CDR1 and CDR2 sequences are SEHNR and FQNEAQ (reference sequence). This CDR3 comprises 15 residues. With 8 bases removed from V and 0 bases from J, the gap between germline ends came to 14 bases. Here the CDR3 reads CASGEPGNSNQPQHF. CDR3 nucleotides: TGTGCCAGCGGCGAGCCGGGAAATAGCAATCAGCCCCAGCATTTT.

V and J are TRBV11-1 and TRBJ1-4; TRBD1 agrees at 11 bases. Trimming took 4 bases from V and 6 from J; bases not matched to a gene: 4. This CDR3 comprises 15 residues. In germline, CDR1 is SGHAT, CDR2 FQDESV (reference sequence). The CDR3 loop is CASSSRTGGYEKLFF. CDR3 nucleotides: TGTGCCAGCAGCTCCCGGACAGGGGGCTATGAAAAACTGTTTTTT.

The V and J genes are TRBV11-3 and TRBJ2-1; 11 nucleotides align to TRBD2. CDR3 length equals 14 residues. CDR1 and CDR2 from the germline V gene are SGHNT and YENEEA. The V and J ends lost 5 bases and 7 bases, in that order; junction bases with no gene match: 4. CDR3 protein: CASSPTSGGNEQFF. In DNA form, the CDR3 reads TGTGCCAGCAGCCCCACTAGCGGGGGAAATGAGCAGTTCTTC.